This entry is about one T cell receptor (beta chain). Its target is not known. This entry belongs to a study of cytomegalovirus exposure and HLA in healthy donors. Study results and limitations: In vitro data verified a few CMV-associated chains as specific for CMV antigens.

The CDR3 sequence is 14 residues long. After removal of 3 bases from V and 8 bases from J, the junction contained 6 bases not matched to a gene. Looked up from germline, CDR1 is MDHEN and CDR2 is SYDVKM. Clones were read by immunoSEQ multiplex PCR, and TCRdb kept only the in-frame ones, dropping some. The table lists about 130,000 clones, approximately 90% of them singletons, with about 6.7% in the top ten. The source of this sequence is a woman aged 25 to 45 in good health and CMV-seropositive. The sequenced sample was PBMCs. The rearrangement joins TRBV28 to TRBJ2-1, with TRBD1 matching 8 bases. The CDR3 DNA reads TGTGCCAGCAGTTTCGCGGGACAGGTAGATGAGCAGTTCTTC. Translated: CASSFAGQVDEQFF.